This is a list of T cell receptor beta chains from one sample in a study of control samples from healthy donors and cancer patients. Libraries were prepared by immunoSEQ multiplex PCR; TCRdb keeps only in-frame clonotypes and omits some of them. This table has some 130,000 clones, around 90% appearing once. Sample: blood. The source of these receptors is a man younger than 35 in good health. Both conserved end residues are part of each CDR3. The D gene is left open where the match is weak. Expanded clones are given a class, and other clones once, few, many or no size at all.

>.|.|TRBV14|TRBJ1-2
TGTGCCAGCAGCCAAGATATAGGAGGGGAAGTTGGCTACACCTTC
CASSQDIGGEVGYTF
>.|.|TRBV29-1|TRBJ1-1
TGCAGCGCTCAAAGAGAACTGAACACTGAAGCTTTCTTT
CSAQRELNTEAFF
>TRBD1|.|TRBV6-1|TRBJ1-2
TGTGCCAGCAGTGACGGACAGGGTGGAGGCTACACCTTC
CASSDGQGGGYTF
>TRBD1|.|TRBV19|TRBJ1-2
TGTGCCAGTAGGCTTATTACAGGGGGCCTTGGCTACACCTTC
CASRLITGGLGYTF
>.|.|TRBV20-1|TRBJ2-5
TGCAGTGCTAGTGGGATAGGGCAAGAGACCCAGTACTTC
CSASGIGQETQYF
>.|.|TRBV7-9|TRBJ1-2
TGTGCCAGCAGCACGCCAAGGCTGGGGTATGGCTACACCTTC
CASSTPRLGYGYTF
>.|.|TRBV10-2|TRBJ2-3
TGCGCCAGCAGTGAGGTGGGGCGCACAGATACGCAGTATTTT
CASSEVGRTDTQYF
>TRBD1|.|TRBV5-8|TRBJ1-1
TGTGCCAGCAGCCTACAGGGGGATACTGAAGCTTTCTTT
CASSLQGDTEAFF
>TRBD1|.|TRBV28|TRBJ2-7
TGTGCCAGCAGCTCAAGGACAGGGGGCTATCTCGAGCAGTACTTC
CASSSRTGGYLEQYF
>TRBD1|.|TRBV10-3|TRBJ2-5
TGTGCCATCAGTGAGAGGGGGCCGCAAGAGACCCAGTACTTC
CAISERGPQETQYF
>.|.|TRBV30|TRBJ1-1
TGTGCCTGGAGTCAGCGAAATTTGAACACTGAAGCTTTCTTT
CAWSQRNLNTEAFF
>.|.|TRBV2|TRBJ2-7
TGTGCCAGCAGTGAGGTCTACGAGCAGTACTTC
CASSEVYEQYF
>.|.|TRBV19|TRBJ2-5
TGTGCCAGTAGTATTCAGGGGCCTCAAGAGACCCAGTACTTC
CASSIQGPQETQYF
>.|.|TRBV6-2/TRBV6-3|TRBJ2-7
TGTGCCAGCAGTTACACCGGACAGAGATACGAGCAGTACTTC
CASSYTGQRYEQYF
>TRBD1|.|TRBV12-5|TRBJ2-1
TGTGCTAGTGGCCCGTACCGGGACAGAGAGCAGTTCTTC
CASGPYRDREQFF
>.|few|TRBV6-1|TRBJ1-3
TGTGCCAGCAGTGAACGACCAGCAGGGGCTGGAAACACCATATATTTT
CASSERPAGAGNTIYF
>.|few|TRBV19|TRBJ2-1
TGTGCCAGTAGTATAGGGGCTACGAGCTCCTACAATGAGCAGTTCTTC
CASSIGATSSYNEQFF
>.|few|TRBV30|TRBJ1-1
TGTGCCTGGAGTTCAAGGGCCACTGAAGCTTTCTTT
CAWSSRATEAFF
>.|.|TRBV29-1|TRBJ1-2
TGCAGCGTCCAAAAAGGGGCATCGGACTCCTTC
CSVQKGASDSF
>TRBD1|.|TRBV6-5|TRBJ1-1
TGTGCCAGCAGTTACGGACAGGGGACTGAAGCTTTCTTT
CASSYGQGTEAFF
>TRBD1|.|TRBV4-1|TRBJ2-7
TGCGCCAGCAGCCAAGGGGCAGGGGGCCCCGAGCAGTACTTC
CASSQGAGGPEQYF
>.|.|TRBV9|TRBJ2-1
TGTGCCAGCAGCGCCTCGTTGGGGGAGCAGTTCTTC
CASSASLGEQFF
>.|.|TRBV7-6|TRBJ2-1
TGTGCCAGCAGCTTAGAGGGCGGCAGGGGAGTTTACAATGAGCAGTTCTTC
CASSLEGGRGVYNEQFF
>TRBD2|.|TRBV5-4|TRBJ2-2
TGTGCCAGCAGAAAGAATCGTAGCGGGGCGAACACCGGGGAGCTGTTTTTT
CASRKNRSGANTGELFF
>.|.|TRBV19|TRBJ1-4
TGTGCCACCCAACGGACTCGGGGGCGCGAGAGTGAAAAACTGTTTTTT
CATQRTRGRESEKLFF
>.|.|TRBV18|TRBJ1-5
TGTGCCAGCTCTGGAGGGTTTAGCAATCAGCCCCAGCATTTT
CASSGGFSNQPQHF
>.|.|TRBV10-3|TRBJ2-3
TGTGCCATCAGCTATCTTACCGGGGATACGCAGTATTTT
CAISYLTGDTQYF
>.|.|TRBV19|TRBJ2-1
TGTGCCAGTAGTATCGCTAACAATGAGCAGTTCTTC
CASSIANNEQFF
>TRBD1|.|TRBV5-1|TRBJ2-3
TGCGCCAGCAGCTTGGGCCAGGGGGCGCAAGATACGCAGTATTTT
CASSLGQGAQDTQYF
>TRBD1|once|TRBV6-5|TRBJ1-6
TGTGCCAGCAGTTACTTCCAGGGGGAGGGTTCACCCCTCCACTTT
CASSYFQGEGSPLHF
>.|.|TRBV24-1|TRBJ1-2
TGTGCCACCAGTGATTTGGACTTTTTTGGCTACACCTTC
CATSDLDFFGYTF
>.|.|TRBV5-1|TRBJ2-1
TGCGCCAGCAGCTTGCGGGGCTCCTACAATGAGCAGTTCTTC
CASSLRGSYNEQFF
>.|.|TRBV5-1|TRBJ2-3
TGCGCCAGCAGCTTGAGTCCTGGAGGGGCAGATACGCAGTATTTT
CASSLSPGGADTQYF
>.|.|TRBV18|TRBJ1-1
TGTGCCAGCTCACCCCGGGGGCCCGGAGGGTTGAACACTGAAGCTTTCTTT
CASSPRGPGGLNTEAFF
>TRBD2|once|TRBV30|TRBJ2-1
TGTGCCTGGAGTGTACTGGGACTAGCGGGGGAGCAGTTCTTC
CAWSVLGLAGEQFF
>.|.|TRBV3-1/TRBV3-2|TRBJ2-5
TGTGCCAGCAGCCCGGAACAGGGATTCGGCCAAGAGACCCAGTACTTC
CASSPEQGFGQETQYF
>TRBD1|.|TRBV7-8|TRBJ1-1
TGTGCCAGCAGCTTAGGAGGACAGGGGGGCACTGAAGCTTTCTTT
CASSLGGQGGTEAFF
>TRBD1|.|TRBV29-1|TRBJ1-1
TGCAGCGCGACCGACAGGGTTATTGAAGCTTTCTTT
CSATDRVIEAFF
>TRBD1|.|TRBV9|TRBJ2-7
TGTGCCAGCAGCGTGTCCGGGACAGGGGGCATGGACGAGCAGTACTTC
CASSVSGTGGMDEQYF
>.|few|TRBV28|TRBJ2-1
TGTGCCAGCATCGGGCGGGGACGGTGGGTGTCCTACAATGAGCAGTTCTTC
CASIGRGRWVSYNEQFF
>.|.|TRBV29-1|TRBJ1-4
TGCAGCGTAGAGATGGTGGGTAGTGAAAAACTGTTTTTT
CSVEMVGSEKLFF
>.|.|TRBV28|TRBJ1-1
TGTGCCAGCAGTTTCCGAGGGGAAACTGAAGCTTTCTTT
CASSFRGETEAFF
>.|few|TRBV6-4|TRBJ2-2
TGTGCCAGCAAGGAGGGACCGGGGGACACCGGGGAGCTGTTTTTT
CASKEGPGDTGELFF
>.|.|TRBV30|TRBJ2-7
TGTGCCTGGAAAGAGGACGGAGGGTTCTCCTACGAGCAGTACTTC
CAWKEDGGFSYEQYF
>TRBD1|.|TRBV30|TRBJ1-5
TGTGCCTGGAGTTCGACAGGGATGAGTCAGCCCCAGCATTTT
CAWSSTGMSQPQHF
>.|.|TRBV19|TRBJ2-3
TGTGCCAGTAGTATAGGAGGGACAGATACGCAGTATTTT
CASSIGGTDTQYF
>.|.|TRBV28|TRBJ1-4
TGTGCCAGCAGTTTCGGGGGATTGCGGGGTGAAAAACTGTTTTTT
CASSFGGLRGEKLFF
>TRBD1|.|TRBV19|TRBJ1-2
TGTGCCAGTAGTACAAGCGACAGGGTGTCGACTAACTATGGCTACACCTTC
CASSTSDRVSTNYGYTF
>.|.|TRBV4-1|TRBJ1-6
TGCGCCAGCAGCCAAGAAGGGGGTTGGGGCTATAATTCACCCCTCCACTTT
CASSQEGGWGYNSPLHF
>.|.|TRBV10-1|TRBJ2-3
TGCGCCAGCAGTGAACGGGGGCAAGGCACAGATACGCAGTATTTT
CASSERGQGTDTQYF
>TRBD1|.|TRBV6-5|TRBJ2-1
TGTGCCAGCAGTTCCGGGACAGTTAATGAGCAGTTCTTC
CASSSGTVNEQFF
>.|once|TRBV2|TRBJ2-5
TGTGCCAGCCTACTGCAAGAGACCCAGTACTTC
CASLLQETQYF
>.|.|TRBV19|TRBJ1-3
TGTGCCAGTAGGATCAGGGGCTCTGGAAACACCATATATTTT
CASRIRGSGNTIYF
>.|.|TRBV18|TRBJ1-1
TGTGCCAGCTCACCACCCGGACAGCTCTACACTGAAGCTTTCTTT
CASSPPGQLYTEAFF
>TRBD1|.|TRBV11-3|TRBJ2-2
TGTGCCAGCAGCCCTGACAGGGTATCCGGGGAGCTGTTTTTT
CASSPDRVSGELFF
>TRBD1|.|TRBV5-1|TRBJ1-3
TGCGCCAGCAGCCCGGGACAGGGGGCTGGTAGAAACACCATATATTTT
CASSPGQGAGRNTIYF